The rows below give T cell receptor beta chains drawn from one sample of a study of blood T cell repertoires in COVID-19. Assay: immunoSEQ multiplex PCR; the TCRdb copy retains only in-frame clones and omits some. Among 45,000 to 65,000 clones listed, about four fifths were seen once. Source material: peripheral blood. The receptors originated from an older man with active COVID-19. Both conserved end residues are part of each CDR3. The order of the fields is D gene, clone size, J gene, V gene, CDR3 DNA, CDR3 protein. A D gene is named only where the DNA matches it firmly. Clone size is not always given. Where it is, it says once, few, many or a class for expanded clones.

d_gene: NA; abundance: NA; j_gene: TRBJ2-2; v_gene: TRBV19; CDR3nt: TGTGCCAGTAGGGTACAGGGTAGGCGGACCGGGGAGCTGTTTTTT; CDR3aa: CASRVQGRRTGELFF
d_gene: NA; abundance: NA; j_gene: TRBJ1-1; v_gene: TRBV9; CDR3nt: TGTGCCAGCAGCGCTCTAACAGGAGTGAACACTGAAGCTTTCTTT; CDR3aa: CASSALTGVNTEAFF
d_gene: TRBD1; abundance: NA; j_gene: TRBJ1-5; v_gene: TRBV5-1; CDR3nt: TGCGCCAGCAGCTCAACTGGGGCAGGGGGTAGTGAGCCCCAGCATTTT; CDR3aa: CASSSTGAGGSEPQHF
d_gene: NA; abundance: NA; j_gene: TRBJ2-2; v_gene: TRBV11-1; CDR3nt: TGTGCCAGCAGCTCCTGGGCCAGCAAGAACACCGGGGAGCTGTTTTTT; CDR3aa: CASSSWASKNTGELFF
d_gene: NA; abundance: NA; j_gene: TRBJ1-1; v_gene: TRBV18; CDR3nt: TGTGCCAGCTCACCACTTCTTGCAGGGAACACTGAAGCTTTCTTT; CDR3aa: CASSPLLAGNTEAFF
d_gene: TRBD1; abundance: NA; j_gene: TRBJ1-6; v_gene: TRBV7-2; CDR3nt: TGTGCCAGCAGCCCCAGGGGGTTCTATAATTCACCCCTCCACTTT; CDR3aa: CASSPRGFYNSPLHF
d_gene: NA; abundance: NA; j_gene: TRBJ1-1; v_gene: TRBV15; CDR3nt: TGTGCCACCAGCAGAGATCGGGAGACAGAAGCTTTCTTT; CDR3aa: CATSRDRETEAFF
d_gene: NA; abundance: NA; j_gene: TRBJ2-3; v_gene: TRBV4-1; CDR3nt: TGCGCCAGCAGCCCCCCCCGGCTAGCAGGCACAGATACGCAGTATTTT; CDR3aa: CASSPPRLAGTDTQYF
d_gene: NA; abundance: NA; j_gene: TRBJ1-4; v_gene: TRBV2; CDR3nt: TGTGCCAGCACTGCCTCCAGGGCAACTAATGAAAAACTGTTTTTT; CDR3aa: CASTASRATNEKLFF
d_gene: NA; abundance: NA; j_gene: TRBJ2-7; v_gene: TRBV28; CDR3nt: TGTGCCAGCAGTTTGTCACACACCTACGAGCAGTACTTC; CDR3aa: CASSLSHTYEQYF
d_gene: NA; abundance: NA; j_gene: TRBJ1-1; v_gene: TRBV9; CDR3nt: TGTGCCAGCAGCGTAGCTCGGGAGGCAAGGACTGAAGCTTTCTTT; CDR3aa: CASSVAREARTEAFF
d_gene: NA; abundance: NA; j_gene: TRBJ2-7; v_gene: TRBV19; CDR3nt: TGTGCCAGTAGTATACGGGCGGGGGCCCTCTACGAGCAGTACTTC; CDR3aa: CASSIRAGALYEQYF
d_gene: NA; abundance: few; j_gene: TRBJ1-2; v_gene: TRBV19; CDR3nt: TGTGCCAGTAGTATAATCGGGAAAGTCTATGGCTACACCTTC; CDR3aa: CASSIIGKVYGYTF
d_gene: NA; abundance: NA; j_gene: TRBJ2-7; v_gene: TRBV2; CDR3nt: TGTGCCAGCTCCGGTCAGGGGATGGGCGAGCAGTACTTC; CDR3aa: CASSGQGMGEQYF
d_gene: NA; abundance: NA; j_gene: TRBJ2-6; v_gene: TRBV7-3; CDR3nt: TGTGCCAGCAGCGCGGACTCTGGGGCCAACGTCCTGACTTTC; CDR3aa: CASSADSGANVLTF
d_gene: TRBD1; abundance: once; j_gene: TRBJ1-5; v_gene: TRBV30; CDR3nt: TGTGCCTGGTGGACAGGGTATAGCAATCAGCCCCAGCATTTT; CDR3aa: CAWWTGYSNQPQHF
d_gene: NA; abundance: NA; j_gene: TRBJ2-5; v_gene: TRBV18; CDR3nt: TGTGCCAGCTCACCCCTCCGGCCCCAGGGTTCAGAGACCCAGTACTTC; CDR3aa: CASSPLRPQGSETQYF
d_gene: NA; abundance: NA; j_gene: TRBJ2-7; v_gene: TRBV7-8; CDR3nt: TGTGCCAGCAGCTTAGGGGCCGAGCAGTACTTC; CDR3aa: CASSLGAEQYF
d_gene: NA; abundance: NA; j_gene: TRBJ2-7; v_gene: TRBV27; CDR3nt: TGTGCCAGCAGTTGGACAGGGAGGGGAGAGCAGTACTTC; CDR3aa: CASSWTGRGEQYF
d_gene: NA; abundance: NA; j_gene: TRBJ2-7; v_gene: TRBV6-5; CDR3nt: TGTGCCACGGCCAGGGGGGAATCCTACGAGCAGTACTTC; CDR3aa: CATARGESYEQYF
d_gene: TRBD1; abundance: once; j_gene: TRBJ2-5; v_gene: TRBV9; CDR3nt: TGTGCCAGCAGCGTATCCCAGGGGGATGAGACCCAGTACTTC; CDR3aa: CASSVSQGDETQYF
d_gene: NA; abundance: NA; j_gene: TRBJ1-1; v_gene: TRBV24-1; CDR3nt: TGTGCCACCAGTGGGTCCTCCAGGGAAGCTTTCTTT; CDR3aa: CATSGSSREAFF
d_gene: NA; abundance: NA; j_gene: TRBJ2-7; v_gene: TRBV29-1; CDR3nt: TGCAGCGTCTCCGGGGCGGGGCGAACCTCCTACGAGCAGTACTTC; CDR3aa: CSVSGAGRTSYEQYF
d_gene: TRBD1; abundance: NA; j_gene: TRBJ1-1; v_gene: TRBV5-1; CDR3nt: TGCGCCAGCAGCGGGACTGGGACAGACACTGAAGCTTTCTTT; CDR3aa: CASSGTGTDTEAFF
d_gene: NA; abundance: NA; j_gene: TRBJ2-6; v_gene: TRBV15; CDR3nt: TGTGCCACCAGCAGATCCGTTGGGGCCAACGTCCTGACTTTC; CDR3aa: CATSRSVGANVLTF
d_gene: NA; abundance: NA; j_gene: TRBJ1-1; v_gene: TRBV19; CDR3nt: TGTGCCAGTAGTAAAACAGCTTCGAACACTGAAGCTTTCTTT; CDR3aa: CASSKTASNTEAFF
d_gene: NA; abundance: NA; j_gene: TRBJ1-1; v_gene: TRBV19; CDR3nt: TGTGCCAGTAGTATAGGGACAACGAACACTGAAGCTTTCTTT; CDR3aa: CASSIGTTNTEAFF
d_gene: TRBD1; abundance: NA; j_gene: TRBJ2-1; v_gene: TRBV5-1; CDR3nt: TGCGCCAGCAGAATGAGAGGGGGCGCCTACAATGAGCAGTTCTTC; CDR3aa: CASRMRGGAYNEQFF
d_gene: NA; abundance: NA; j_gene: TRBJ2-1; v_gene: TRBV18; CDR3nt: TGTGCCAGCTCACCGCTAGCCGAATACAATGAGCAGTTCTTC; CDR3aa: CASSPLAEYNEQFF
d_gene: TRBD1; abundance: NA; j_gene: TRBJ1-1; v_gene: TRBV6-4; CDR3nt: TGTGCCAGCAGTGACGGGCAGGGGGCTAAAACTAGAATGAACACTGAAGCTTTCTTT; CDR3aa: CASSDGQGAKTRMNTEAFF
d_gene: TRBD1; abundance: once; j_gene: TRBJ2-5; v_gene: TRBV24-1; CDR3nt: TGTGCCACCAGTGATTCCGGGACAGGGGGGGGCGAGACCCAGTACTTC; CDR3aa: CATSDSGTGGGETQYF
d_gene: NA; abundance: NA; j_gene: TRBJ2-1; v_gene: TRBV4-3; CDR3nt: TGCGCCAGCAGCCAAGAATGGGGGGGCACGTTGAGTGAGCAGTTCTTC; CDR3aa: CASSQEWGGTLSEQFF
d_gene: NA; abundance: NA; j_gene: TRBJ1-1; v_gene: TRBV27; CDR3nt: TGTGCCAGCAGTTTATTGGGGGGCACTGAAGCTTTCTTT; CDR3aa: CASSLLGGTEAFF
d_gene: TRBD1; abundance: NA; j_gene: TRBJ1-6; v_gene: TRBV5-4; CDR3nt: TGTGCCAGCAGCTCCACGGGACAGGGTGCTTCACCCCTCCACTTT; CDR3aa: CASSSTGQGASPLHF